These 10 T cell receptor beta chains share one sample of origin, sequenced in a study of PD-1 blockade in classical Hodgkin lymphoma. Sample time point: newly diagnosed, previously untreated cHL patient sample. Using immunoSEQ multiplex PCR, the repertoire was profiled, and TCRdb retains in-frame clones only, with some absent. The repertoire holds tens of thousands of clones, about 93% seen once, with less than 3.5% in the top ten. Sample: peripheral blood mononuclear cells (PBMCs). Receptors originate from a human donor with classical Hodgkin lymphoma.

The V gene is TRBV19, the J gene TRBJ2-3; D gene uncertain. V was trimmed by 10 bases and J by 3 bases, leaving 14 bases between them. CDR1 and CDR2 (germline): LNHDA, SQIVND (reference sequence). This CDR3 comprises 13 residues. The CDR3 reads CATQRKETDTQYF. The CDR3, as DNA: TGTGCCACCCAACGGAAGGAGACAGATACGCAGTATTTT. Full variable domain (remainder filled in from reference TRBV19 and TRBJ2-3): DGGITQSPKYLFRKEGQNVTLSCEQNLNHDAMYWYRQDPGQGLRLIYYSQIVNDFQKGDIAEGYSVSREKKESFPLTVTSAQKNPTAFYLCATQRKETDTQYFGPGTRLTVL.

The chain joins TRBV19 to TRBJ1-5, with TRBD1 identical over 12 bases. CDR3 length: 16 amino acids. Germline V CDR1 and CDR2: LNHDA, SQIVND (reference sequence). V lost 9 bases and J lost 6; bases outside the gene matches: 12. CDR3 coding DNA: TGTGCCAGCGTGGGGACAGGGGGCAAGGCGGGTCAGCCCCAGCATTTT. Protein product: CASVGTGGKAGQPQHF.

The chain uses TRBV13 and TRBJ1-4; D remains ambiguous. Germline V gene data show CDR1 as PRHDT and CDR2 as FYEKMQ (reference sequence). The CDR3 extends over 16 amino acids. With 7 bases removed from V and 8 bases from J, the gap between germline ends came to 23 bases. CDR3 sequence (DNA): TGTGCCAGCAAGACCCAGAAAAACAAGGGCGAGGAAAAACTGTTTTTT. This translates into CASKTQKNKGEEKLFF.

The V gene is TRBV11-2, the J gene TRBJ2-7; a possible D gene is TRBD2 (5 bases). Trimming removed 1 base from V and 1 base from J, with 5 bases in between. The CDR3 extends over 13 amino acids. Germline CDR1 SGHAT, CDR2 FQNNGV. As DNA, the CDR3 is TGTGCCAGCAGCTTAGGGGAGTCCTACGAGCAGTACTTC. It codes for CASSLGESYEQYF.

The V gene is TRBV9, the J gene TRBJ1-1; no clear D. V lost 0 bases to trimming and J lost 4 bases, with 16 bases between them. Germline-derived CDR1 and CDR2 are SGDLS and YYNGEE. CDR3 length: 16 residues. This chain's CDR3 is CASSVGLRGKGTEAFF. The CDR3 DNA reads TGTGCCAGCAGCGTAGGGTTGAGAGGGAAGGGCACTGAAGCTTTCTTT.

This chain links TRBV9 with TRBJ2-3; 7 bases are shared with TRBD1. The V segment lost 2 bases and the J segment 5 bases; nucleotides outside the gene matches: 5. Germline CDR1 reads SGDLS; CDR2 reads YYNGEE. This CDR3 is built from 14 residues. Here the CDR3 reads CASSVTGSRDTQYF. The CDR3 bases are TGTGCCAGCAGCGTGACAGGGTCGAGAGATACGCAGTATTTT.

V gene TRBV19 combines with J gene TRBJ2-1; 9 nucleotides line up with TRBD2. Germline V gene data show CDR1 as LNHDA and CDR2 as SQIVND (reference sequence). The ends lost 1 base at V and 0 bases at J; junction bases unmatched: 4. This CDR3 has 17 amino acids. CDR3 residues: CASSIGRRGGSYNEQFF. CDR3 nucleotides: TGTGCCAGTAGTATAGGCAGGCGGGGGGGCTCCTACAATGAGCAGTTCTTC.

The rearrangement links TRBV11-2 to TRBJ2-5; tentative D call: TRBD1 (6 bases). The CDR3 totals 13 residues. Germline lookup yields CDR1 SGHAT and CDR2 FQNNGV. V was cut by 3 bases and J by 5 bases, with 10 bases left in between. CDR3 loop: CASSFTGKETQYF. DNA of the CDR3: TGTGCCAGCAGCTTTACAGGGAAGGAGACCCAGTACTTC.

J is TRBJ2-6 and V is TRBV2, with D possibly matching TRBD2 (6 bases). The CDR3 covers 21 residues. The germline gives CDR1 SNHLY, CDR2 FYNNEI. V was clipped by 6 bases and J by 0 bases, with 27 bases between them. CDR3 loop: CASRADWAGRPNYSGANVLTF. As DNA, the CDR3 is TGTGCCAGCAGAGCCGACTGGGCGGGGCGACCAAACTACTCTGGGGCCAACGTCCTGACTTTC.

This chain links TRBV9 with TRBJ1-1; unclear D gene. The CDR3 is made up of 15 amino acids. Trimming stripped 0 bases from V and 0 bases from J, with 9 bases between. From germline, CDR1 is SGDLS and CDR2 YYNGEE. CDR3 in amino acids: CASSVGSDMNTEAFF. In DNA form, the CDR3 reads TGTGCCAGCAGCGTAGGCTCCGATATGAACACTGAAGCTTTCTTT. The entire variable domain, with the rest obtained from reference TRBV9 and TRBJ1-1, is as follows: DSGVTQTPKHLITATGQRVTLRCSPRSGDLSVYWYQQSLDQGLQFLIQYYNGEERAKGNILERFSAQQFPDLHSELNLSSLELGDSALYFCASSVGSDMNTEAFFGQGTRLTVV.